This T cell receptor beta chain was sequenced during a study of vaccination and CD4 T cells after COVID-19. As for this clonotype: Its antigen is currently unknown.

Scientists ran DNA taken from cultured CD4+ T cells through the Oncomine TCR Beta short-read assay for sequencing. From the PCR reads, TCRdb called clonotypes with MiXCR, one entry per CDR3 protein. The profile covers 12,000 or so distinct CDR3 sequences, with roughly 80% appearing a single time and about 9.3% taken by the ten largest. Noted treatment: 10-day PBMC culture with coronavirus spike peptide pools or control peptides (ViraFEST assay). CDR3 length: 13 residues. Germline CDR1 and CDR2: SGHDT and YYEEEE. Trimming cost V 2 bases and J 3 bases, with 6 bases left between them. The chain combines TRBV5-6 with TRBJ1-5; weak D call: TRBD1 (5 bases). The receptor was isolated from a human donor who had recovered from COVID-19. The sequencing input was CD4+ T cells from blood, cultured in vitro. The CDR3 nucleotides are TGTGCCAGCAGCTTTGGGGCCAATCAGCCCCAGCATTTT. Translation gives CASSFGANQPQHF.